These T cell receptor beta chains were read from a single sample in a study of blood T cells in healthy people across ages. TCRdb re-derived calls from the 5' RACE reads in MiXCR, one entry per CDR3 protein. The sample lists just under 550,000 distinct CDR3 sequences; around 24% were seen once. These same data were also listed under a study on T cells of mothers and their children.

What was sequenced was blood. These receptors were obtained from a boy younger than 18 in good health. The CDR3 runs from the conserved cysteine through the conserved F or W. The D gene is left open where the match is weak. Not every row has a clone size; where given, it reads once, few, many or a size class.

j_call: TRBJ1-4; cdr3_length: 13; v_call: TRBV2; clone_size: -; d_call: -; cdr3_nt: TGTGCCAGTGCTACAGGGAGAATTGAAAAACTGTTTTTT; cdr3_aa: CASATGRIEKLFF
j_call: TRBJ2-5; cdr3_length: 14; v_call: TRBV29-1; clone_size: few; d_call: TRBD2; cdr3_nt: TGCAGCGTTGTCGGTGGAGCGGGGGGTGAGACCCAGTGCTTC; cdr3_aa: CSVVGGAGGETQCF
j_call: TRBJ1-1; cdr3_length: 17; v_call: TRBV29-1; clone_size: -; d_call: -; cdr3_nt: TGCAGCGTTGACTCGGGTTTAGGACAGCCCATTTACACTGAAGCTTTCTTT; cdr3_aa: CSVDSGLGQPIYTEAFF
j_call: TRBJ1-2; cdr3_length: 15; v_call: TRBV7-9; clone_size: -; d_call: -; cdr3_nt: TGTGCCAGCAGCCCCTCACAGGGTTTTTCCTATGGCTACACCTTC; cdr3_aa: CASSPSQGFSYGYTF
j_call: TRBJ1-1; cdr3_length: 17; v_call: TRBV19; clone_size: -; d_call: TRBD1; cdr3_nt: TGTGCCAGTAGTATGAGACAGGGGTTGGGGATGAACACTGAAGCTTTCTTT; cdr3_aa: CASSMRQGLGMNTEAFF
j_call: TRBJ2-7; cdr3_length: 14; v_call: TRBV3-1; clone_size: few; d_call: -; cdr3_nt: TGTGCCAGCAGCCAAGATCCCTACTCCTACGAGCAGTACTTC; cdr3_aa: CASSQDPYSYEQYF
j_call: TRBJ2-3; cdr3_length: 16; v_call: TRBV7-2; clone_size: -; d_call: TRBD2; cdr3_nt: TGTGCCAGCAGCTTAGAAGGGACTACCTCCCGTTTGGGGCAGTATTTT; cdr3_aa: CASSLEGTTSRLGQYF
j_call: TRBJ2-7; cdr3_length: 13; v_call: TRBV4-1; clone_size: many; d_call: -; cdr3_nt: TGTGCCAGCAGCCAAGCTGGGTCCTACGAGCAGTACTTC; cdr3_aa: CASSQAGSYEQYF
j_call: TRBJ1-1; cdr3_length: 15; v_call: TRBV6-1; clone_size: -; d_call: -; cdr3_nt: TGTGCCAGCAGTGAACGAGTCGGCATGAACACTGAAGCTTTCTTT; cdr3_aa: CASSERVGMNTEAFF
j_call: TRBJ2-1; cdr3_length: 13; v_call: TRBV28; clone_size: many; d_call: -; cdr3_nt: TGTGCCAGCTCGAACTGGGGACTGAATGAGCAGTTCTTC; cdr3_aa: CASSNWGLNEQFF
j_call: TRBJ1-2; cdr3_length: 12; v_call: TRBV10-3; clone_size: -; d_call: -; cdr3_nt: TGTGCCATCTCTGGGCCAGATCGAGGCTACACCTTC; cdr3_aa: CAISGPDRGYTF
j_call: TRBJ2-3; cdr3_length: 16; v_call: TRBV2; clone_size: -; d_call: -; cdr3_nt: TGTGCCAGCAGTGAAGTAGTGGGCGGCGGCACAGATACGCAGTATTTT; cdr3_aa: CASSEVVGGGTDTQYF
j_call: TRBJ2-7; cdr3_length: 15; v_call: TRBV9; clone_size: -; d_call: -; cdr3_nt: TGTGCCGGCAGCGTAGGGGCGACCCCAGCCTACGAGCAGTACTTC; cdr3_aa: CAGSVGATPAYEQYF
j_call: TRBJ1-2; cdr3_length: 13; v_call: TRBV28; clone_size: few; d_call: TRBD1; cdr3_nt: TGTGCCAGCAGGTCGGACAGGGACGCTGGCTACACCTTC; cdr3_aa: CASRSDRDAGYTF
j_call: TRBJ2-7; cdr3_length: 14; v_call: TRBV5-1; clone_size: many; d_call: -; cdr3_nt: TGCGCCAGCAGCTTGTCCGGGGATAGCTACGAGCAGTACTTC; cdr3_aa: CASSLSGDSYEQYF
j_call: TRBJ2-4; cdr3_length: 15; v_call: TRBV3-1; clone_size: many; d_call: -; cdr3_nt: TGTGCCAGCAGCCCGGAGGCATCGGCGGGAAACATTCAGTACTTC; cdr3_aa: CASSPEASAGNIQYF
j_call: TRBJ2-3; cdr3_length: 16; v_call: TRBV20-1; clone_size: few; d_call: TRBD1; cdr3_nt: TGCAGTGCCCCCGATTGGACCGGGACAGGGGGTGATACGCAGTATTTT; cdr3_aa: CSAPDWTGTGGDTQYF
j_call: TRBJ2-7; cdr3_length: 16; v_call: TRBV7-2; clone_size: few; d_call: -; cdr3_nt: TGTGCCAGCAGCTTCGGGCGGGCGACCACCTCCTACGAGCAGTACTTC; cdr3_aa: CASSFGRATTSYEQYF
j_call: TRBJ2-1; cdr3_length: 14; v_call: TRBV3-1; clone_size: -; d_call: TRBD1; cdr3_nt: TGTGCCAGCAGCGACAGGGGGAACTACAATGAGCAGTTCTTC; cdr3_aa: CASSDRGNYNEQFF
j_call: TRBJ1-4; cdr3_length: 15; v_call: TRBV7-9; clone_size: many; d_call: TRBD1; cdr3_nt: TGTGCCAGCAGCTGGACCGGGACAGATAATGAAAAACTGTTTTTT; cdr3_aa: CASSWTGTDNEKLFF
j_call: TRBJ1-4; cdr3_length: 12; v_call: TRBV5-6; clone_size: -; d_call: -; cdr3_nt: TGTGCCAGCAGCTTGGGGAAGGAAAAACTGTTTTTT; cdr3_aa: CASSLGKEKLFF
j_call: TRBJ2-3; cdr3_length: 13; v_call: TRBV30; clone_size: -; d_call: -; cdr3_nt: TGTGCCTGGAGGGGGGGGCCCAGGGGTGCGCAGTATTTT; cdr3_aa: CAWRGGPRGAQYF
j_call: TRBJ1-5; cdr3_length: 21; v_call: TRBV28; clone_size: -; d_call: TRBD1; cdr3_nt: TGTGCCAGCAGCCCGATTAGATCTTACCGGGACAGGGTAATGAGCAATCAGCCCCAGCATTTT; cdr3_aa: CASSPIRSYRDRVMSNQPQHF
j_call: TRBJ2-4; cdr3_length: 15; v_call: TRBV6-2/TRBV6-3; clone_size: many; d_call: -; cdr3_nt: TGTGCCAGCAGTCACGACTCAGAAGCCAAAAACATTCAGTACTTC; cdr3_aa: CASSHDSEAKNIQYF
j_call: TRBJ2-7; cdr3_length: 14; v_call: TRBV2; clone_size: -; d_call: TRBD2; cdr3_nt: TGTGCCAGCAGTGCACTAGCGGTCATATACGAGCAGTACTTC; cdr3_aa: CASSALAVIYEQYF
j_call: TRBJ2-1; cdr3_length: 15; v_call: TRBV4-3; clone_size: -; d_call: -; cdr3_nt: TGCGCCAGCAGCCAAGATCTCCCGTCTTACAATGAGCAGTTCTTC; cdr3_aa: CASSQDLPSYNEQFF
j_call: TRBJ2-7; cdr3_length: 13; v_call: TRBV29-1; clone_size: -; d_call: TRBD1; cdr3_nt: TGCAGCGTCGACGGGACAGGGGTCCACGAGCAGTACTTC; cdr3_aa: CSVDGTGVHEQYF
j_call: TRBJ2-7; cdr3_length: 17; v_call: TRBV6-1; clone_size: few; d_call: -; cdr3_nt: TGTGCCAGCAGTGAAGGTTTTGGAGACGGGAGAGGATACGAGCAGTACTTC; cdr3_aa: CASSEGFGDGRGYEQYF
j_call: TRBJ2-1; cdr3_length: 13; v_call: TRBV5-1; clone_size: many; d_call: -; cdr3_nt: TGCGCCAGCAGCTTAATTGTCGGTTATGAGCAGTTCTTC; cdr3_aa: CASSLIVGYEQFF
j_call: TRBJ2-7; cdr3_length: 15; v_call: TRBV4-3; clone_size: -; d_call: -; cdr3_nt: TGCGCCAGCAGCCAGATGAGAGGGTGGTCCTACGAGCAGTACTTC; cdr3_aa: CASSQMRGWSYEQYF
j_call: TRBJ2-1; cdr3_length: 18; v_call: TRBV7-3; clone_size: once; d_call: TRBD2; cdr3_nt: TGTGCCAGCAGCTCCGAGGGTAGCGGGAGAAAGGGCTACAATGAGCAGTTCTTC; cdr3_aa: CASSSEGSGRKGYNEQFF
j_call: TRBJ1-1; cdr3_length: 14; v_call: TRBV20-1; clone_size: few; d_call: -; cdr3_nt: TGCAGTGCTAGAGCTAGTCGATCGAACACTGAAGCTTTCTTT; cdr3_aa: CSARASRSNTEAFF
j_call: TRBJ1-3; cdr3_length: 15; v_call: TRBV11-2; clone_size: -; d_call: -; cdr3_nt: TGTGCCAGCAGCTTAGAACGGATCTCTGGAAACACCATATATTTT; cdr3_aa: CASSLERISGNTIYF
j_call: TRBJ2-1; cdr3_length: 14; v_call: TRBV18; clone_size: few; d_call: TRBD2; cdr3_nt: TGTGCCAGCTCCGGAGGGGAGGGCCGGTATGAGCAGTTCTTC; cdr3_aa: CASSGGEGRYEQFF
j_call: TRBJ1-4; cdr3_length: 13; v_call: TRBV18; clone_size: few; d_call: TRBD1; cdr3_nt: TGTGCCAGCTCACGGACAGGGGACGAAAAACTGTTTTTT; cdr3_aa: CASSRTGDEKLFF
j_call: TRBJ2-1; cdr3_length: 15; v_call: TRBV29-1; clone_size: -; d_call: -; cdr3_nt: TGCAGCGTTGAAGGAGGGCTTGTGTCTGTGGATGAGCAGTTCTTC; cdr3_aa: CSVEGGLVSVDEQFF
j_call: TRBJ2-1; cdr3_length: 15; v_call: TRBV28; clone_size: many; d_call: TRBD1; cdr3_nt: TGTGCTAGCAGCTTAGGGACAGGGGGCTTCAATGAGCAGTTCTTC; cdr3_aa: CASSLGTGGFNEQFF
j_call: TRBJ1-2; cdr3_length: 16; v_call: TRBV12-3/TRBV12-4; clone_size: few; d_call: TRBD1; cdr3_nt: TGTGCCAGCAGCCCCCAGGACAGGGCGAAGGGGTATGGCTACACCTTC; cdr3_aa: CASSPQDRAKGYGYTF
j_call: TRBJ2-5; cdr3_length: 13; v_call: TRBV20-1; clone_size: few; d_call: -; cdr3_nt: TGCAGTGCTAGTCGACTGGACGCGGAGACCCAGTACTTC; cdr3_aa: CSASRLDAETQYF